This TCR beta chain was found in a study of cytomegalovirus exposure and HLA in healthy donors. Regarding the study as a whole: Specificity of a few CMV-associated chains for CMV antigens was verified in vitro.

V was cut by 3 bases and J by 7 bases, with 22 bases left in between. The CDR3 extends over 17 amino acids. Germline CDR1 is LGHNA and CDR2 is YSLEER. The PCR ran on 60 Vbeta and 13 Jbeta primers. Assay: immunoSEQ multiplex PCR; the TCRdb copy retains only in-frame clones and omits some. The repertoire includes some 160,000 clones, around 77% of them detected once, and 1.5% to 2% sits in the top ten. Comments on this clone: Its antigen is as yet unknown.

The sequence came from a woman aged 25-40 years in good health and CMV-seronegative. This chain links TRBV4-3 with TRBJ2-1; perhaps TRBD2 as D (6 bases). The sequencing sample was made of PBMCs. The CDR3 DNA reads as TGCGCCAGCAGCCAGTGGCTTTTCGGGAGTTCCTTAAATGAGCAGTTCTTC. Translating it yields CASSQWLFGSSLNEQFF.